This T cell receptor beta chain stems from a study of metastatic and nonmetastatic thyroid tumors. General study findings and limits: Patients with malignant thyroid tumors reportedly had significantly higher TCR beta diversity than those with benign nodules, in blood and tumor.

The CDR3 is made up of 14 amino acids. Trimming removed 5 bases from V and 12 bases from J, with 25 bases in between. Germline CDR1 DFQATT, CDR2 SNEGSKA (reference sequence). Every patient underwent thyroid surgery untreated. Original processing methods: CDR3 differences across clinicopathological groups were used to build a distant-metastasis classifier for papillary thyroid cancer. TCRdb reanalyzed the PCR reads with MiXCR. What appears here as the V and J calls and clone size reflects TCRdb's work, not the paper's. This sample carries about 34,000 clones, roughly 15% of them seen once, and the ten largest clones take roughly 7%. This clone has only one observation. Its antigen is still unknown.

The clonotype was recovered from a female donor with papillary thyroid cancer or a benign thyroid nodule (not recorded which). Some clones in this sample may be carry-over from other donors' samples. The chain links TRBV20-1 to TRBJ2-5; D is possibly TRBD1 or TRBD2 (5 bases each). Sequenced input: blood. As DNA, the CDR3 is TGCAGTGCTCTGAACCGGGACCAACAAGAGACAAAGTACTTC. This gives the protein CSALNRDQQETKYF.